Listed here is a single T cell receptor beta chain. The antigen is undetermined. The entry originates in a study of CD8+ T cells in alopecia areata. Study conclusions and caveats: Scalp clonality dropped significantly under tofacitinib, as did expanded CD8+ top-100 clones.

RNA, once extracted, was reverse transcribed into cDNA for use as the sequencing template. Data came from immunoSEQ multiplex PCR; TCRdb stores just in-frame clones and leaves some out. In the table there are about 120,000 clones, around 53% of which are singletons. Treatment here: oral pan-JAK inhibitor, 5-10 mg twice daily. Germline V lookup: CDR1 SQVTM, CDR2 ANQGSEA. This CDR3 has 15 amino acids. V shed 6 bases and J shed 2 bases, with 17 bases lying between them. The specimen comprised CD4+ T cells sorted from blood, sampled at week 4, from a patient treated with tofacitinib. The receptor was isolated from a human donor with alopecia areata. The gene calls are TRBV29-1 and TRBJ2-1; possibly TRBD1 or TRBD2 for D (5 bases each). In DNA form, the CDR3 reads TGCAGCGTCGCGGACCCGGGGCCGGCCTACAATGAGCAGTTCTTC. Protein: CSVADPGPAYNEQFF.